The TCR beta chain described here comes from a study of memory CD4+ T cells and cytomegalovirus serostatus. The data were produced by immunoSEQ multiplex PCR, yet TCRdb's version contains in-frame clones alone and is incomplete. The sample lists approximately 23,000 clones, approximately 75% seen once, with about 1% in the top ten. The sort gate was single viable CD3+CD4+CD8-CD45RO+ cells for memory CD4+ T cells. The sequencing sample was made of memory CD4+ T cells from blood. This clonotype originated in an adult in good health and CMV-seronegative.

The CDR3 DNA follows: TGCGCCAGCAGCTTGCAACAGGGGGCCCTTGGGGACTATGGCTACACCTTC. Translated: CASSLQQGALGDYGYTF. The chain links TRBV5-1 to TRBJ1-2, with 9 bases lining up with TRBD1. This CDR3 is built from 17 residues. V was pared by 1 base and J by 3 bases, with 10 bases of the junction left unmatched. Germline V lookup: CDR1 SGHRS, CDR2 YFSETQ.